These 29 T cell receptor beta chains came from one sample sequenced in a study of T cells in Graves' hyperthyroidism and ophthalmopathy. Using RNA transcripts as the source, TCR beta CDR3 regions were amplified. When the TCR CDR3 underwent first-round RT-PCR, the HTBI primer set was used. TCRdb reanalysed the multiplex PCR reads using MiXCR and keeps one entry per CDR3 protein. Of around 240,000 distinct CDR3 sequences listed, just over 14% are singletons. Sequenced: blood. These receptors were taken from a woman aged 40 to 50 with Graves' hyperthyroidism that later progressed to Graves' ophthalmopathy.

Ten or more counts support this clonotype. The chain employs TRBV6-1 and TRBJ2-5; TRBD1 or TRBD2 may be the D gene (5 bases each). The CDR3 is made up of 14 amino acids. Germline CDR1 reads MNHNS; CDR2 reads SASEGT. Trimming removed 4 bases from V and 4 bases from J, with 13 bases in between. The CDR3 sequence: CASSAGRARETQYF. The CDR3 nucleotides read TGTGCCAGCAGTGCAGGGCGGGCGCGAGAGACCCAGTACTTC.

The rearrangement uses TRBV27 and TRBJ2-7; maybe TRBD1 (6 bases). Germline V gives CDR1 MNHEY, CDR2 SMNVEV (reference sequence). V gave up 2 bases and J gave up 0 bases, with 14 bases separating them. The CDR3 loop spans 16 amino acids. The CDR3 loop reads CASSLAAGANSYEQYF. DNA for the CDR3: TGTGCCAGCAGTTTAGCGGCAGGGGCTAACTCCTACGAGCAGTACTTC.

This clonotype was observed many times. This rearrangement joins TRBV27 to TRBJ2-2; no reliable D call. Trimming pared 7 bases from V and 0 bases from J, leaving 21 bases between. CDR1 MNHEY and CDR2 SMNVEV come from the germline V gene (reference sequence). The CDR3 spans 18 residues. CDR3 in amino acids: CASKTEESTEPNTGELFF. CDR3 DNA: TGTGCCAGCAAGACTGAAGAATCGACGGAGCCGAACACCGGGGAGCTGTTTTTT.

This clonotype was counted at least ten times. This rearrangement joins TRBV5-1 to TRBJ1-4; 10 nucleotides agree with TRBD1. Unmatched junction bases numbered 1, after V lost 4 bases and J lost 7 bases. The V gene's germline CDR1 is SGHRS and CDR2 YFSETQ. This CDR3 region has 13 residues. Written as DNA, the CDR3 is TGCGCCAGCAGCGGACAGGGGGGTGAAAAACTGTTTTTT. Translating it yields CASSGQGGEKLFF.

This clonotype came up many times. This rearrangement joins TRBV10-2 to TRBJ1-2, with 12 positions matching TRBD1. Germline CDR1 is WSHSY and CDR2 is SAAADI. Germline trimming cut 6 bases from V and 2 bases from J; bases unmatched to any gene: 10. The length of the CDR3 is 17 residues. CDR3 sequence (DNA): TGCGCCAGCAGGCCCGGGACAGGGGGCGATCGAAACTATGGCTACACCTTC. It is translated as CASRPGTGGDRNYGYTF.

This clonotype has ten or more counts. The chain is built from TRBV7-9 and TRBJ2-3; 7 positions agree with TRBD2. V shed 2 bases and J 7 bases; nucleotides not matched to a gene: 9. The CDR3 sequence is 15 residues long. Germline CDR1 reads SEHNR; CDR2 reads FQNEAQ (reference sequence). The CDR3 spells CASSLTGGLTNTQYF. The CDR3 nucleotides are TGTGCCAGCAGCTTAACGGGAGGCCTCACGAATACGCAGTATTTT.

This clonotype came up many times. This chain links TRBV7-9 with TRBJ1-2; D gene unclear. V shed 4 bases and J shed 3 bases, with 9 bases lying between them. This CDR3 is built from 13 residues. Germline CDR1 is SEHNR and CDR2 is FQNEAQ (reference sequence). CDR3 in amino acids: CASSSTEDYGYTF. The CDR3 DNA follows: TGTGCCAGCAGCTCGACTGAGGACTATGGCTACACCTTC. Using reference TRBV7-9 and TRBJ1-2 for the parts outside the CDR3, the full variable domain is DTGVSQNPRHKITKRGQNVTFRCDPISEHNRLYWYRQTLGQGPEFLTYFQNEAQLEKSRLLSDRFSAERPKGSFSTLEIQRTEQGDSAMYLCASSSTEDYGYTFGSGTRLTVV.

At least ten counts were recorded for this clonotype. V usage is TRBV4-1 and J usage is TRBJ1-2; 8 bases agree with TRBD1. The germline CDR1 and CDR2 sequences are MGHRA and YSYEKL. V gave up 3 bases and J gave up 1 base; unmatched junction bases: 7. The CDR3 runs to 16 residues. Here the CDR3 reads CASSQPGQGLNYGYTF. As DNA, the CDR3 is TGCGCCAGCAGCCAGCCCGGACAGGGCCTTAACTATGGCTACACCTTC.

This clonotype was seen a few times. V is TRBV12-3 or TRBV12-4 and J is TRBJ2-3, with 9 nucleotides matching TRBD1. The CDR3 runs to 17 residues. V lost 3 bases and J lost 5; bases outside the gene matches: 12. The CDR3, as DNA: TGTGCCAGCAGTTTGAGGCTCGGGACAGGGTGGGAAGATACGCAGTATTTT. Its protein product is CASSLRLGTGWEDTQYF.

This clonotype was seen ten or more times. The V call is TRBV11-2, the J call TRBJ2-3; D unclear. This CDR3 comprises 16 residues. Germline CDR1 reads SGHAT; CDR2 reads FQNNGV. The V end lost 6 bases, the J end lost 0 bases, and 16 bases lay between the germline ends. This chain's CDR3 is CASRQSASVSTDTQYF. The CDR3 DNA is TGTGCCAGCAGGCAGTCGGCGTCTGTAAGCACAGATACGCAGTATTTT.

This clonotype occurred many times. The gene calls are TRBV2 and TRBJ2-2; 7 positions agree with TRBD1. The CDR3 is 15 amino acids. Looked up from germline, CDR1 is SNHLY and CDR2 is FYNNEI. Losses at the gene ends were 6 bases for V and 5 bases for J; bases not matched to a gene: 9. This CDR3 is CASRGVQGKTGELFF. CDR3 nucleotides: TGTGCCAGCAGGGGGGTACAGGGGAAAACCGGGGAGCTGTTTTTT. The full variable domain, rest sourced from reference TRBV2 and TRBJ2-2, is EPEVTQTPSHQVTQMGQEVILRCVPISNHLYFYWYRQILGQKVEFLVSFYNNEISEKSEIFDDQFSVERPDGSNFTLKIRSTKLEDSAMYFCASRGVQGKTGELFFGEGSRLTVL.

This clonotype was recorded many times. The V call is TRBV2, the J call TRBJ2-1; 8 bases map to TRBD2. Germline CDR1 is SNHLY and CDR2 is FYNNEI. The CDR3 spans 16 residues. J was trimmed by 9 bases and V by 1 base; bases with no gene match: 11. This CDR3 is CASSEGRSGRLGEQFF. Written as DNA, the CDR3 is TGTGCCAGCAGTGAAGGAAGGAGCGGGAGATTGGGTGAGCAGTTCTTC.

In regard to this clonotype: A single base separates this from a much larger clone, so it may be a read error. This chain connects TRBV3-1 to TRBJ1-1; D is ambiguous. The CDR3 covers 14 residues. Germline V lookup: CDR1 LGHDT, CDR2 YNNKEL (reference sequence). The CDR3 here is CAGSLRVADTEAFF. The CDR3 coding sequence is TGTGCCGGCAGCCTCCGGGTCGCGGACACTGAAGCTTTCTTT.

The sample holds many counts of this clonotype. The chain couples TRBV5-5 to TRBJ2-1; D not certain. This CDR3 spans 15 amino acids. V lost 0 bases, J lost 5 bases, and 12 bases lay in between. CDR1 is SGHKS and CDR2 is YYEKEE in the germline V gene (reference sequence). The CDR3 region is CASSLELLGDNEQFF. CDR3 in DNA: TGTGCCAGCAGCTTGGAACTCCTTGGCGACAATGAGCAGTTCTTC.

The CDR3: CASTLDRGTEAFF. CDR3 nucleotide sequence: TGTGCCAGCACCCTCGACAGGGGCACTGAAGCTTTCTTT. This chain links TRBV2 with TRBJ1-1; 8 nucleotides agree with TRBD1. The germline gives CDR1 SNHLY, CDR2 FYNNEI. J was trimmed by 4 bases and V by 7 bases; bases with no gene match: 5. This CDR3 is 13 amino acids long. Variable domain in full (rest from reference TRBV2 and TRBJ1-1): EPEVTQTPSHQVTQMGQEVILRCVPISNHLYFYWYRQILGQKVEFLVSFYNNEISEKSEIFDDQFSVERPDGSNFTLKIRSTKLEDSAMYFCASTLDRGTEAFFGQGTRLTVV.

The sample holds many counts of this clonotype. V and J are TRBV20-1 and TRBJ2-7, with D unclear. Germline V lookup: CDR1 DFQATT, CDR2 SNEGSKA (reference sequence). Trimming left V 7 bases short and J 3 bases short, with 7 bases between. The CDR3 covers 10 residues. CDR3 amino acids: CSVYGYEQYF. DNA of the CDR3: TGCAGTGTATACGGCTACGAGCAGTACTTC.

In its sample, this clonotype is medium-sized. This chain connects TRBV2 to TRBJ1-4, with a tentative D call TRBD1 (5 bases). V shed 3 bases and J shed 5 bases, with 10 bases lying between them. The germline V gene encodes CDR1 SNHLY and CDR2 FYNNEI. This CDR3 is built from 14 residues. CDR3 residues: CASSEGPWNEKLFF. The CDR3 nucleotides read TGTGCCAGCAGTGAGGGACCGTGGAATGAAAAACTGTTTTTT.

This clonotype was seen ten or more times. The J gene is TRBJ2-5, the V gene TRBV27; 9 bases match TRBD2. Germline-derived CDR1 and CDR2 are MNHEY and SMNVEV (reference sequence). V gave up 5 bases and J gave up 7 bases; unmatched junction bases: 14. The CDR3 sequence is 16 residues long. CDR3 in amino acids: CASSAGASGARGTQYF. The CDR3, as DNA: TGTGCCAGCAGTGCAGGGGCTAGCGGGGCCCGCGGGACCCAGTACTTC.

In this sample, this clonotype turned up many times. J is TRBJ2-1 and V is TRBV3-1; the D gene is possibly TRBD1 (5 bases). The CDR3 is 16 amino acids. In germline, CDR1 is LGHDT, CDR2 YNNKEL (reference sequence). Trimming shortened V by 7 bases and J by 0 bases, and 16 bases separated the two germline ends. CDR3 nucleotides: TGTGCCAGCATAGGGCAGGGCGCAACCTCCTACAATGAGCAGTTCTTC. As protein: CASIGQGATSYNEQFF.

The rearrangement uses TRBV4-1 and TRBJ1-3; D uncertain. CDR1 and CDR2 (germline): MGHRA, YSYEKL. CDR3 length: 12 amino acids. The V gene lost 1 base and the J gene lost 7 bases, with 5 bases spanning the gap. The CDR3 DNA follows: TGCGCCAGCAGCCAAGGACGGAACACCATATATTTT. Protein: CASSQGRNTIYF.

This chain uses TRBV20-1 with TRBJ1-2, with D possibly being TRBD1 (5 bases). Trimming shortened V by 4 bases and J by 4 bases, and 19 bases separated the two germline ends. This CDR3 spans 15 amino acids. Per germline, CDR1 DFQATT and CDR2 SNEGSKA (reference sequence). The CDR3 DNA reads as TGCAGTGCTATACCCCCGGGACGGTTATCCTATGGCTACACCTTC. Its protein product is CSAIPPGRLSYGYTF.

This clonotype was seen at least ten times. The rearrangement uses TRBV7-2 and TRBJ2-1, with 7 nucleotides matching TRBD2. The CDR3 has 13 residues. Germline CDR1 SGHTA, CDR2 FQGNSA. V lost 4 bases to trimming and J lost 8 bases; unmatched junction nucleotides: 5. The CDR3 loop reads CASSSSSGYEQFF. CDR3 DNA: TGTGCCAGCAGCTCTTCTAGCGGCTATGAGCAGTTCTTC.

This chain connects TRBV6-5 to TRBJ2-7, with TRBD1 matching over 7 bases. The CDR3 has 16 amino acids. Unmatched junction bases numbered 6, after V lost 0 bases and J lost 1 base. Per the germline V gene, CDR1 is MNHEY and CDR2 is SVGAGI. The CDR3 protein is CASSYSLGQPSYEQYF. DNA of the CDR3: TGTGCCAGCAGTTACTCTTTGGGACAGCCATCCTACGAGCAGTACTTC.

This clonotype was observed a handful of times. CDR3 sequence (DNA): TGTGCCAGTAGTATAGCCGGGGGAGCGGGGTACTACAATGAGCAGTTCTTC. It encodes CASSIAGGAGYYNEQFF. This chain links TRBV19 with TRBJ2-1; 7 positions match TRBD2. The germline V gene encodes CDR1 LNHDA and CDR2 SQIVND (reference sequence). The CDR3 totals 17 residues. With 1 base clipped from V and 3 bases from J, the junction kept 9 bases outside the gene matches.

This clonotype was observed many times. The chain carries TRBV2 and TRBJ2-3; 10 positions match TRBD2. Germline CDR1 SNHLY, CDR2 FYNNEI. J lost 4 bases, V lost 9 bases, and 7 bases had no gene match. CDR3 length: 14 amino acids. The CDR3 here is CASAGLASSDTQYF. CDR3 DNA: TGTGCCAGTGCGGGACTAGCGAGCTCAGATACGCAGTATTTT.

Concerning this clonotype itself: Being one base from a much bigger clone, this may be a read error. This chain joins TRBV29-1 and TRBJ2-1; TRBD2 aligns across 10 bases. The V and J ends lost 7 bases and 8 bases, in that order; junction bases with no gene match: 8. In germline, CDR1 is SQVTM, CDR2 ANQGSEA. The CDR3 totals 13 residues. For the CDR3, the DNA is TGCAGCGCACCTAGCGGGAGTAGGGATGAGCAGTTCTTC. It translates to CSAPSGSRDEQFF.

At least ten counts were recorded for this clonotype. This chain uses TRBV2 with TRBJ2-1; D unclear. V lost 6 bases, J lost 14 bases, and 20 bases lay in between. Germline CDR1 and CDR2: SNHLY and FYNNEI. This CDR3 comprises 13 residues. The CDR3 is CASSLSGLLSEFF. DNA for the CDR3: TGTGCCAGCAGCTTATCCGGCCTCCTAAGTGAGTTCTTC.

The sample holds many counts of this clonotype. The gene calls are TRBV29-1 and TRBJ2-1, with unresolved D. From germline, CDR1 is SQVTM and CDR2 ANQGSEA. This CDR3 is built from 13 residues. V lost 4 bases and J 8 bases, leaving 15 bases between the germline ends. As DNA, the CDR3 is TGCAGCGTTGGTTCTCTATTTCAGGATGAGCAGTTCTTC. As protein: CSVGSLFQDEQFF.

This clonotype was counted once. The chain links TRBV5-1 to TRBJ2-1; 9 positions match TRBD2. The CDR3 sequence is 17 residues long. Germline V gene sequence: CDR1 SGHRS, CDR2 YFSETQ. Trimming took 0 bases from V and 7 from J; bases not matched to a gene: 11. This CDR3 is CASSLEGWREGRNEQFF. CDR3 DNA: TGCGCCAGCAGCTTGGAGGGGTGGCGGGAGGGCCGTAATGAGCAGTTCTTC.